The next 18 T cell receptor beta chains were all read from a single sample in a study of blood T cell repertoires in COVID-19. The method was immunoSEQ multiplex PCR; TCRdb's version includes in-frame clones alone and lacks a portion of them. The sample has 45,000 to 55,000 clones; around 86% are singletons. Sequenced sample: peripheral blood. Receptors originate from a man aged 50-59 years with active COVID-19.

This clone was seen only once. The chain couples TRBV11-3 to TRBJ2-3, with 7 bases lining up with TRBD2. Germline values: CDR1 SGHNT, CDR2 YENEEA. The junction had 2 bases not matched to a gene; V was cut back by 2 bases and J by 3 bases. This CDR3 has 14 residues. CDR3: CASSLSGETDTQYF. The CDR3 region has the DNA TGTGCCAGCAGCTTAAGCGGGGAGACAGATACGCAGTATTTT.

V gene TRBV5-1 combines with J gene TRBJ1-1; 8 nucleotides match TRBD1. With V trimmed by 0 bases and J by 5 bases, 6 bases remained unmatched. The CDR3 length is 15 residues. Germline V gives CDR1 SGHRS, CDR2 YFSETQ. The CDR3 coding sequence is TGCGCCAGCAGCTTGGCAGGGGGCGTAGGGACTGAAGCTTTCTTT. Its translation is CASSLAGGVGTEAFF.

V is TRBV5-4 and J is TRBJ1-1; D possibly corresponds to TRBD1 (6 bases). Trimming stripped 9 bases from V and 0 bases from J, with 15 bases between. In germline, CDR1 is SGHNT, CDR2 YYREEE (reference sequence). The CDR3 consists of 14 residues. Here the CDR3 reads CAIWPGQMNTEAFF. The CDR3, as DNA: TGTGCCATTTGGCCGGGACAAATGAACACTGAAGCTTTCTTT. Filled out from reference TRBV5-4 and TRBJ1-1, the complete variable domain reads ETGVTQSPTHLIKTRGQQVTLRCSSQSGHNTVSWYQQALGQGPQFIFQYYREEENGRGNFPPRFSGLQFPNYSSELNVNALELDDSALYLCAIWPGQMNTEAFFGQGTRLTVV.

The chain links TRBV28 to TRBJ2-5, with 8 bases aligning to TRBD2. Per the germline V gene, CDR1 is MDHEN and CDR2 is SYDVKM. V lost 4 bases to trimming and J lost 5 bases; unmatched junction nucleotides: 6. This CDR3 comprises 14 residues. The CDR3 region is CASSSGGEGETQYF. DNA for the CDR3: TGTGCCAGCAGTTCGGGGGGGGAAGGGGAGACCCAGTACTTC.

This chain links TRBV6-5 with TRBJ2-3, with D hard to call. The CDR3 has 14 residues. V dropped 6 bases and J dropped 1 base, with 11 bases sitting between them. CDR1 and CDR2 from the germline V gene are MNHEY and SVGAGI. The CDR3 spells CASRLGFGTDTQYF. DNA of the CDR3: TGTGCCAGCAGACTGGGCTTCGGCACAGATACGCAGTATTTT.

V is TRBV5-6 and J is TRBJ2-2; D perhaps matches TRBD2 (5 bases). V lost 4 bases, J lost 2 bases, and 12 bases lay in between. The CDR3 is 15 residues long. Germline V CDR1 and CDR2: SGHDT, YYEEEE. The CDR3 DNA reads as TGTGCCAGCAGCGATCCGACGGGAAACACCGGGGAGCTGTTTTTT. Translating gives CASSDPTGNTGELFF.

This rearrangement joins TRBV19 to TRBJ2-3; 10 bases are shared with TRBD1. The trim removed 7 bases at V and 0 bases at J, leaving 1 base unmatched. This CDR3 is built from 14 residues. Germline CDR1 and CDR2: LNHDA and SQIVND (reference sequence). The CDR3 sequence is CASTGQGSTDTQYF. CDR3 sequence (DNA): TGTGCCAGTACGGGACAGGGGAGCACAGATACGCAGTATTTT.

This chain links TRBV7-2 with TRBJ2-5, with D possibly matching TRBD2 (5 bases). V lost 5 bases and J lost 4, with 14 bases in between. Germline V lookup: CDR1 SGHTA, CDR2 FQGNSA. The CDR3 sequence is 14 residues long. The CDR3 bases are TGTGCCAGCAGCACCTCTAGAGGGCGAGAGACCCAGTACTTC. The encoded protein is CASSTSRGRETQYF.

The chain has TRBV4-2 and TRBJ2-5; D possibly corresponds to TRBD1 (5 bases). The CDR3 loop spans 14 amino acids. V was cut by 0 bases and J by 7 bases, with 12 bases left in between. From germline, CDR1 is LGHNA and CDR2 YNFKEQ. DNA for the CDR3: TGTGCCAGCAGCCAAGATCTAGGGGCCGGGACCCAGTACTTC. Translation gives CASSQDLGAGTQYF.

The table lists this clone with a few counts. This chain connects TRBV18 to TRBJ2-1; TRBD2 matches at 12 bases. V dropped 4 bases and J dropped 7; count of bases not matched to a gene: 8. Germline lookup yields CDR1 KGHSH and CDR2 LQKENI. This CDR3 has 16 residues. The chain's CDR3 is CASSRSSGGAGNEQFF. The CDR3 nucleotides read TGTGCCAGCTCACGCTCTAGCGGGGGGGCAGGGAATGAGCAGTTCTTC.

The chain employs TRBV18 and TRBJ2-5; D unresolved. V was clipped by 6 bases and J by 3 bases, with 11 bases between them. Per the germline V gene, CDR1 is KGHSH and CDR2 is LQKENI. The CDR3 is 13 amino acids. CDR3 DNA sequence: TGTGCCAGCTCCGAGAACAGAAAAGAGACCCAGTACTTC. Its protein is CASSENRKETQYF. Using reference TRBV18 and TRBJ2-5 for the parts outside the CDR3, the full variable domain is NAGVMQNPRHLVRRRGQEARLRCSPMKGHSHVYWYRQLPEEGLKFMVYLQKENIIDESGMPKERFSAEFPKEGPSILRIQQVVRGDSAAYFCASSENRKETQYFGPGTRLLVL.

This chain uses TRBV1 with TRBJ2-5; the tabulated D call, TRBD2, remains unverified against the DNA. TRBV1 is a pseudogene segment. This CDR3 is built from 13 residues. The CDR3 coding sequence is TGCACCAGCAGCCGGGACTACCAAGAGACCCAGTACTTC. This sequence encodes CTSSRDYQETQYF.

This clone was picked up one time. The rearrangement uses TRBV29-1 and TRBJ2-7; 7 nucleotides match TRBD2. The CDR3 is 12 residues long. With 6 bases clipped from V and 2 bases from J, the junction kept 4 bases outside the gene matches. The germline V gene has CDR1 SQVTM and CDR2 ANQGSEA. CDR3 sequence (DNA): TGCAGCGTAACTAGCGCACCCTACGAGCAGTACTTC. Translated, it gives CSVTSAPYEQYF.

The chain couples TRBV5-6 to TRBJ1-2, with D possibly matching TRBD1 (6 bases). Germline V gives CDR1 SGHDT, CDR2 YYEEEE. Trimming stripped 0 bases from V and 4 bases from J, with 16 bases between. The CDR3 extends over 16 amino acids. The CDR3 DNA follows: TGTGCCAGCAGCTTGGAGTCAGGGGCCTACCTCTATGGCTACACCTTC. It is translated as CASSLESGAYLYGYTF.

The V call is TRBV28, the J call TRBJ2-5; the match to TRBD1 covers 7 bases. Germline CDR1 is MDHEN and CDR2 is SYDVKM. The CDR3 loop spans 13 amino acids. V dropped 6 bases and J dropped 4; count of bases not matched to a gene: 5. This chain's CDR3 is CASRKTGSETQYF. DNA for the CDR3: TGTGCCAGCAGGAAGACAGGGTCAGAGACCCAGTACTTC.

J is TRBJ1-1 and V is TRBV7-9; D is uncertain. The CDR3 has 14 amino acids. The germline CDR1 and CDR2 sequences are SEHNR and FQNEAQ (reference sequence). Trimming took off 5 bases at V and 1 base at J, with 11 bases between the two ends. CDR3: CASSRTEANTEAFF. For the CDR3, the DNA is TGTGCCAGCAGCCGGACGGAGGCGAACACTGAAGCTTTCTTT.

This chain links TRBV7-8 with TRBJ1-1, with TRBD1 matching over 11 bases. The CDR3 contains 17 residues. Trimming removed 2 bases from V and 0 bases from J; junction bases left unmatched: 5. Germline lookup yields CDR1 SGHVS and CDR2 FQNEAQ. CDR3 residues: CASSLRDRGGLNTEAFF. CDR3 DNA sequence: TGTGCCAGCAGCTTAAGGGACAGGGGGGGATTGAACACTGAAGCTTTCTTT.

The V and J genes are TRBV6-2 or TRBV6-3 and TRBJ2-3, with no clear D. Germline lookup yields CDR1 MNHEY and CDR2 SVGEGT. The CDR3 totals 14 residues. Trimming stripped 4 bases from V and 0 bases from J, with 8 bases between. The CDR3 nucleotides are TGTGCCAGCAGTTTCCAGTCTAGCACAGATACGCAGTATTTT. Amino acid sequence: CASSFQSSTDTQYF.